This T cell receptor beta chain was sequenced for a study of T cells in Graves' hyperthyroidism and ophthalmopathy. The length of the CDR3 is 14 residues. Germline V gene lookup returns CDR1 DFQATT and CDR2 SNEGSKA (reference sequence). V lost 1 base and J lost 5, with 12 bases in between. This clonotype was recorded at least ten times. TCR beta CDR3 sequences were amplified from RNA transcripts. HTBI primers were used for first-round RT-PCR of the TCR CDR3. MiXCR, run by TCRdb on the multiplex PCR reads, gives a single entry per CDR3 protein. The sample holds 600,000 to 650,000 distinct CDR3 sequences, roughly 15% seen once.

The sequence derives from a woman aged 25-40 years with Graves' hyperthyroidism. What was sequenced was blood. The chain carries TRBV20-1 and TRBJ2-1, with D perhaps matching TRBD2 (5 bases). CDR3 protein: CSARVRLTDNEQFF. The CDR3 DNA is TGCAGTGCTAGAGTTCGACTAACAGACAATGAGCAGTTCTTC.